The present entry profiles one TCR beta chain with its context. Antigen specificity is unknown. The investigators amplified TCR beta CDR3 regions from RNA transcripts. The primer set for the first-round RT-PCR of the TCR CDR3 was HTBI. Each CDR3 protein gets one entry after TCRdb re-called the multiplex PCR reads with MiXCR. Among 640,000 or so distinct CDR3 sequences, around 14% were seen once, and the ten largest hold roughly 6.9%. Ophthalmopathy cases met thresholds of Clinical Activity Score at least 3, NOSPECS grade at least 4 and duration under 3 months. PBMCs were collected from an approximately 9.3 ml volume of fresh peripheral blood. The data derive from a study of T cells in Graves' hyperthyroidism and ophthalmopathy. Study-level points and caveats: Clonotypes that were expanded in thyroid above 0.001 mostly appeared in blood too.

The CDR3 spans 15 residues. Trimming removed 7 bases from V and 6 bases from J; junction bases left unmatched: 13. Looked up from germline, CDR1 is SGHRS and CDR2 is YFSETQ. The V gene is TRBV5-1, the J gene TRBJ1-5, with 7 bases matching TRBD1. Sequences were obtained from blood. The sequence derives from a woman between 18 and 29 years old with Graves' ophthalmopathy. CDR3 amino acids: CASAQTGLSGQPQHF. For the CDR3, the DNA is TGCGCCAGCGCGCAGACAGGGCTGTCGGGTCAGCCCCAGCATTTT.